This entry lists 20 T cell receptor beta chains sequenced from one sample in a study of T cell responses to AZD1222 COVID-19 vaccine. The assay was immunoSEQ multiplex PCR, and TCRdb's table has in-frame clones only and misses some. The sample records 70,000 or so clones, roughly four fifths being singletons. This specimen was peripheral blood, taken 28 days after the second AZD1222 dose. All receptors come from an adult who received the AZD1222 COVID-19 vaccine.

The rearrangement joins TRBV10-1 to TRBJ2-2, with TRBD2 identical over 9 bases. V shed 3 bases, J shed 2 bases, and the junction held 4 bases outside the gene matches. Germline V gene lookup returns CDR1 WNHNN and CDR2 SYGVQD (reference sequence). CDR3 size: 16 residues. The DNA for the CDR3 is TGCGCCAGCAGTGAAGCGGGGGGCCAAAACACCGGGGAGCTGTTTTTT. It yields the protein CASSEAGGQNTGELFF.

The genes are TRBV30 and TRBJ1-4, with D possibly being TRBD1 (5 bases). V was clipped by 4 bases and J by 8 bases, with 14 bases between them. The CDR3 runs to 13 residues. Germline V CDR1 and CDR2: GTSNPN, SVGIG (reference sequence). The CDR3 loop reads CAWKFQGREKLFF. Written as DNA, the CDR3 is TGTGCCTGGAAGTTCCAGGGAAGAGAAAAACTGTTTTTT.

The chain's CDR3 is CASSYPIWTGLFGYTF. The CDR3, as DNA: TGTGCCAGCAGTTACCCGATCTGGACAGGGCTATTTGGCTACACCTTC. V gene TRBV6-2 or TRBV6-3 combines with J gene TRBJ1-2; 8 bases line up with TRBD1. Germline lookup yields CDR1 MNHEY and CDR2 SVGEGT. The CDR3 runs to 16 residues. Trimming cost V 2 bases and J 7 bases; bases outside gene matches: 12.

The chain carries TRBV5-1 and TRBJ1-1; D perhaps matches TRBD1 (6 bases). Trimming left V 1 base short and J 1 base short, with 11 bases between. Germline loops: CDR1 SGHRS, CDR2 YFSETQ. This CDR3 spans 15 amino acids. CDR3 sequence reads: CASSLTGYGNTEAFF. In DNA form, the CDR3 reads TGCGCCAGCAGCTTGACAGGGTATGGGAACACTGAAGCTTTCTTT.

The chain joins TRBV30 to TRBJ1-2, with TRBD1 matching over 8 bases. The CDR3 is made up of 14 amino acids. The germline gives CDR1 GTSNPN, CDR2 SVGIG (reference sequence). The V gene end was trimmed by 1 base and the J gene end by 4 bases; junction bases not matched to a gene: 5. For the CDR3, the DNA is TGTGCCTGGAGTGCAGGGACAGGAGGCTATGGCTACACCTTC. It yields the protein CAWSAGTGGYGYTF. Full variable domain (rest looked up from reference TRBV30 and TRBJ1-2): SQTIHQWPATLVQPVGSPLSLECTVEGTSNPNLYWYRQAAGRGLQLLFYSVGIGQISSEVPQNLSASRPQDRQFILSSKKLLLSDSGFYLCAWSAGTGGYGYTFGSGTRLTVV.

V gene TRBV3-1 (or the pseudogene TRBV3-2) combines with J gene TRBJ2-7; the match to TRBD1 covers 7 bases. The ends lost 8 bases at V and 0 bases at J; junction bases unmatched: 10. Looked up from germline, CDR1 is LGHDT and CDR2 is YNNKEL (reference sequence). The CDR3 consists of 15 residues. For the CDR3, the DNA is TGTGCCAGCGAGGACAGGTCCTACAGCTCCTACGAGCAGTACTTC. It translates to CASEDRSYSSYEQYF.

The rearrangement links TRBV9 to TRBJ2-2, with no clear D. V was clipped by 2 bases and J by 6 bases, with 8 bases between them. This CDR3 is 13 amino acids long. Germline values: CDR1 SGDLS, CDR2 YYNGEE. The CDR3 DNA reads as TGTGCCAGCAGCGTCCTACCCGCCGGGGAGCTGTTTTTT. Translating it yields CASSVLPAGELFF.

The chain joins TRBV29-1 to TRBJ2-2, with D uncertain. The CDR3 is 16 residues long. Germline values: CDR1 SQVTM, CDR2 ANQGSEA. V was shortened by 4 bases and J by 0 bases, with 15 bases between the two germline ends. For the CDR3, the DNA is TGCAGCGTTGCTACTTTAGAGAACGCGAACACCGGGGAGCTGTTTTTT. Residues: CSVATLENANTGELFF.

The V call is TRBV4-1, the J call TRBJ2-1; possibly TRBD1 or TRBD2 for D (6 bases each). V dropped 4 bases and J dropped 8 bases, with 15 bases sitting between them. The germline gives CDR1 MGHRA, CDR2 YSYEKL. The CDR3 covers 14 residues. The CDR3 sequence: CASSRAEGGYEQFF. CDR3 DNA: TGCGCCAGCAGCCGTGCCGAGGGGGGCTATGAGCAGTTCTTC.

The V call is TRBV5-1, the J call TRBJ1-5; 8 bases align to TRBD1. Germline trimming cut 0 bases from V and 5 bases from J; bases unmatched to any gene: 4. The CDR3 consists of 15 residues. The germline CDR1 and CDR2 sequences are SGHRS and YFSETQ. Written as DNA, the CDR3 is TGCGCCAGCAGCTTGGGGACAGGGCTTGATCAGCCCCAGCATTTT. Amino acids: CASSLGTGLDQPQHF.

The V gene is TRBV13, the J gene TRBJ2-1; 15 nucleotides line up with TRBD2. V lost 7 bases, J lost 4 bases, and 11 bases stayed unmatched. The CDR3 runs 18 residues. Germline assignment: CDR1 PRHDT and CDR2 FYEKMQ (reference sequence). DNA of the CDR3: TGTGCCAGCACCGCCGGACTAGCGGGGGGGTTCTTATACAATGAGCAGTTCTTC. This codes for CASTAGLAGGFLYNEQFF. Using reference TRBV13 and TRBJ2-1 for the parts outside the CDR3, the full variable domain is AAGVIQSPRHLIKEKRETATLKCYPIPRHDTVYWYQQGPGQDPQFLISFYEKMQSDKGSIPDRFSAQQFSDYHSELNMSSLELGDSALYFCASTAGLAGGFLYNEQFFGPGTRLTVL.

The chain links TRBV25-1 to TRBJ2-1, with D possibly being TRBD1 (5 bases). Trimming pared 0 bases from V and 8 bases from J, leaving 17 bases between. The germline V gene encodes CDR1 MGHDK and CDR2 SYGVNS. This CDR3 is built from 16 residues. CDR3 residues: CASSEYGAGQGDEQFF. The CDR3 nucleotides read TGTGCCAGCAGTGAATATGGGGCAGGGCAGGGCGATGAGCAGTTCTTC.

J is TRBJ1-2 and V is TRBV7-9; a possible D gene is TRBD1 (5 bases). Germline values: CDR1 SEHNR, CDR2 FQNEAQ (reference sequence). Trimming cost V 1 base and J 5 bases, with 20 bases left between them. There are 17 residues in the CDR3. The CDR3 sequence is CASSLGIFAGQNYGYTF. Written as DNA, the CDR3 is TGTGCCAGCAGCTTAGGGATTTTTGCAGGGCAAAATTATGGCTACACCTTC.

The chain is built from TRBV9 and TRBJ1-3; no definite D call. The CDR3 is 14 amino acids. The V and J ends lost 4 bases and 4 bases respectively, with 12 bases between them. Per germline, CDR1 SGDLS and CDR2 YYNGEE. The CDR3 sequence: CASSLWGGGNTIYF. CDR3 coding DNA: TGTGCCAGCAGCCTATGGGGTGGAGGAAACACCATATATTTT.

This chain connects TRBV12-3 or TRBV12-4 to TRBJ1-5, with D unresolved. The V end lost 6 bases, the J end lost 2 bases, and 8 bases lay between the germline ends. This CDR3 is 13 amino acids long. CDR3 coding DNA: TGTGCCAGCAGAAAAGGAGGCAATCAGCCCCAGCATTTT. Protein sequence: CASRKGGNQPQHF.

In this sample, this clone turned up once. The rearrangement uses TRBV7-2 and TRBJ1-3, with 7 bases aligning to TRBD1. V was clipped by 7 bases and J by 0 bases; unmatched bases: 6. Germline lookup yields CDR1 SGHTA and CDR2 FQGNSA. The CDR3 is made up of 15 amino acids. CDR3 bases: TGTGCCAGCATGCCGACAGGGACCTCTGGAAACACCATATATTTT. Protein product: CASMPTGTSGNTIYF.

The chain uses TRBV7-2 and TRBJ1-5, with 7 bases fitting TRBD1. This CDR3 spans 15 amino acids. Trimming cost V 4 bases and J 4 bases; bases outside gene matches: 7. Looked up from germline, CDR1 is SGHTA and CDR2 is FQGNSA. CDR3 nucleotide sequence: TGTGCCAGCAGCTCCAGACAGGGCGGGAATCAGCCCCAGCATTTT. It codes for CASSSRQGGNQPQHF.

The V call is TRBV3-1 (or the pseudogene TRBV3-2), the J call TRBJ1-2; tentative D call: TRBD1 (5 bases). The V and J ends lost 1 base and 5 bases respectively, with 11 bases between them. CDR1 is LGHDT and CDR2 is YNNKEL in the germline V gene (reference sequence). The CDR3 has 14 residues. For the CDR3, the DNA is TGTGCCAGCAGCCAAGGCAGGGATTGGTATGGCTACACCTTC. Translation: CASSQGRDWYGYTF.

The CDR3 spells CASSLAPGTEAFF. The CDR3 nucleotides read TGCGCCAGCAGCTTGGCCCCTGGCACTGAAGCTTTCTTT. The V call is TRBV5-1, the J call TRBJ1-1; D gene unclear. In germline, CDR1 is SGHRS, CDR2 YFSETQ. V was pared by 0 bases and J by 4 bases, with 7 bases between. The CDR3 is 13 amino acids.

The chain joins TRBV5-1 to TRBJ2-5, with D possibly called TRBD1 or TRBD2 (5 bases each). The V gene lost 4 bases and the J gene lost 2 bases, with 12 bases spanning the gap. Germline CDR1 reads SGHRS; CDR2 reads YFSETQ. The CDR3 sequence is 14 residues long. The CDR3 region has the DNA TGCGCCAGCAGCCTCGGGACGCTGCAAGAGACCCAGTACTTC. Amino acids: CASSLGTLQETQYF.